This entry lists 26 T cell receptor beta chains sequenced from one sample in a study of beta chain features in type 1 diabetes. The study's findings and limits: Type 1 diabetes patients had TCRB CDR3s that were shorter (moderately but significantly so) in all four CD4+ subsets.

Their antigens are not known. Sequencing targeted expressed TCRB transcripts, as all isolated RNA had been reverse transcribed. Assay used: immunoSEQ multiplex PCR; TCRdb lists only in-frame clones, some missing. The profile shows 680,000 or so clones, 13% of them singletons. Sequencing was done on a sample of naive CD4+ T cells from blood. The source of these receptors is a man aged 18 to 29 with type 1 diabetes.

This chain links TRBV25-1 with TRBJ2-5, with D possibly TRBD1 on 5 matching bases. With 4 bases removed from V and 5 bases from J, the gap between germline ends came to 17 bases. Germline V gives CDR1 MGHDK, CDR2 SYGVNS. This CDR3 comprises 15 residues. In DNA form, the CDR3 reads TGTGCCAGCAGTGGGGGTTTATGGGGCGGCGAGACCCAGTACTTC. This sequence encodes CASSGGLWGGETQYF. The full variable domain, its missing parts supplied by reference TRBV25-1 and TRBJ2-5, is EADIYQTPRYLVIGTGKKITLECSQTMGHDKMYWYQQDPGMELHLIHYSYGVNSTEKGDLSSESTVSRIRTEHFPLTLESARPSHTSQYLCASSGGLWGGETQYFGPGTRLLVL.

This clone was counted a few times. The genes are TRBV18 and TRBJ2-1, with 9 bases identical to TRBD1. The germline V gene has CDR1 KGHSH and CDR2 LQKENI. The length of the CDR3 is 15 residues. J gave up 8 bases and V 5 bases, and 10 bases lay outside the gene matches. For the CDR3, the DNA is TGTGCCAGCTCAGTAACCGGGACAGGGTTCTATGAGCAGTTCTTC. It is translated as CASSVTGTGFYEQFF.

The chain recombines TRBV30 with TRBJ1-3; D is uncertain. Trimming shortened V by 2 bases and J by 2 bases, and 10 bases separated the two germline ends. Germline CDR1 reads GTSNPN; CDR2 reads SVGIG (reference sequence). The CDR3 is 14 residues long. CDR3 DNA: TGTGCCTGGAGTCCCCGGGTCGCTGGAAACACCATATATTTT. Translated, it gives CAWSPRVAGNTIYF.

The chain joins TRBV6-6 to TRBJ1-3; the D is unclear. This CDR3 is built from 11 residues. Trimming left V 6 bases short and J 2 bases short, with 2 bases between. CDR1 MNHNY and CDR2 SVGAGI come from the germline V gene (reference sequence). The chain's CDR3 is CASRAGNTIYF. CDR3 in DNA: TGTGCCAGCAGGGCTGGAAACACCATATATTTT.

This clone was seen a handful of times. V is TRBV9 and J is TRBJ2-1; 8 nucleotides match TRBD1. The CDR3 has 15 residues. The germline V gene has CDR1 SGDLS and CDR2 YYNGEE. V was pared by 4 bases and J by 4 bases, with 7 bases of the junction left unmatched. CDR3 in DNA: TGTGCCAGCAGCCGAACCGGGACAGGTTACAATGAGCAGTTCTTC. It yields the protein CASSRTGTGYNEQFF.

This chain joins TRBV10-3 and TRBJ2-5; no clear D. Near its end, the DNA agrees better with TRBJ2-7, so the J call may be wrong. Germline V gene data show CDR1 as ENHRY and CDR2 as SYGVKD. This CDR3 is 16 amino acids long. The CDR3 DNA is TGTGCCATCAGTGCCGGTTCGACTGTGGCTACCTCCGAGCAGTACTTC. This gives the protein CAISAGSTVATSEQYF.

In regard to this clone: Within the sample, other DNA sequences also encode this same CDR3. The chain recombines TRBV2 with TRBJ1-1; 7 bases align to TRBD1. The CDR3 has 14 residues. CDR1 and CDR2 from the germline V gene are SNHLY and FYNNEI. With V trimmed by 6 bases and J by 0 bases, 4 bases remained unmatched. CDR3 protein: CASRGTDLNTEAFF. The CDR3 DNA follows: TGTGCCAGCAGAGGGACAGACTTGAACACTGAAGCTTTCTTT.

The chain joins TRBV30 to TRBJ2-1; D is possibly TRBD2 (6 bases). This CDR3 region has 14 residues. Per germline, CDR1 GTSNPN and CDR2 SVGIG (reference sequence). Trimming removed 4 bases from V and 9 bases from J, with 19 bases in between. The DNA for the CDR3 is TGTGCCTGGACCAGCTTCGGGACTTCAACTGAGCAGTTCTTC. It is translated as CAWTSFGTSTEQFF.

The chain couples TRBV7-9 to TRBJ1-6; D is perhaps TRBD1 (5 bases). The CDR3 covers 14 residues. The V gene's germline CDR1 is SEHNR and CDR2 FQNEAQ (reference sequence). Trimming cost V 3 bases and J 10 bases, with 13 bases left between them. CDR3: CASSLGGEGSPLHF. In DNA form, the CDR3 reads TGTGCCAGCAGCTTGGGAGGGGAAGGATCACCCCTCCACTTT.

This clone was counted only a few times. This chain links TRBV21-1 with TRBJ2-7; the table assigns TRBD1, which was not confirmed against the DNA. TRBV21-1 is a pseudogene segment. The CDR3 has 15 amino acids. CDR3 protein: CASSTSRDTPYEQYF. CDR3 sequence (DNA): TGTGCCAGCAGCACCTCCAGGGACACCCCCTACGAGCAGTACTTC.

The CDR3 spells CASSQYHWKRGDSRNTIYF. The CDR3 DNA follows: TGTGCCAGCAGCCAATACCATTGGAAGAGGGGGGATTCTAGAAACACCATATATTTT. The J gene is TRBJ1-3, the V gene TRBV5-7, with a weak D call TRBD1 (6 bases). TRBV5-7 is noted as an ORF with a role that remains uncertain. V shed 4 bases and J shed 5 bases, with 28 bases lying between them. CDR3 length: 19 residues.

This chain connects TRBV30 to TRBJ2-7, with D perhaps TRBD1 (5 bases). Per the germline V gene, CDR1 is GTSNPN and CDR2 is SVGIG (reference sequence). Trimming cost V 5 bases and J 3 bases, with 14 bases left between them. CDR3 length: 13 amino acids. This CDR3 is CAWARASYYEQYF. CDR3 nucleotides: TGTGCCTGGGCCAGGGCTTCGTACTACGAGCAGTACTTC.

This clone was recorded a few times. V usage is TRBV30 and J usage is TRBJ1-4; TRBD1 agrees at 7 bases. CDR3 size: 12 residues. Germline V gene data show CDR1 as GTSNPN and CDR2 as SVGIG (reference sequence). With 7 bases clipped from V and 8 bases from J, the junction kept 7 bases outside the gene matches. CDR3 bases: TGTGCCTCGAACAGGGGTGGAGAAAAACTGTTTTTT. The encoded protein is CASNRGGEKLFF.

This rearrangement joins TRBV4-1 to TRBJ1-4; 7 bases are a match to TRBD1. The CDR3 totals 15 residues. Losses at the gene ends were 1 base for V and 6 bases for J; bases not matched to a gene: 5. Germline V CDR1 and CDR2: MGHRA, YSYEKL. The CDR3 spells CASSQGGTVDEKLFF. The CDR3 DNA is TGCGCCAGCAGCCAAGGAGGGACAGTCGATGAAAAACTGTTTTTT.

The CDR3: CASSPPGGAGGYTF. The CDR3, as DNA: TGTGCCAGCTCACCACCGGGGGGGGCAGGTGGCTACACCTTC. V is TRBV18 and J is TRBJ1-2, with a possible D match to TRBD1 (6 bases). Between the trimmed V and J ends, which lost 0 bases and 7 bases, there was a span of 12 bases. The CDR3 length is 14 residues. The germline gives CDR1 KGHSH, CDR2 LQKENI.

In its sample, this clone was seen a few times. The chain employs TRBV9 and TRBJ2-5, with 7 positions matching TRBD2. From germline, CDR1 is SGDLS and CDR2 YYNGEE. This CDR3 is built from 16 residues. J gave up 0 bases and V 2 bases, and 7 bases lay outside the gene matches. CDR3 sequence: CASSVTAGTYQETQYF. The CDR3 nucleotides read TGTGCCAGCAGCGTGACAGCGGGGACGTACCAAGAGACCCAGTACTTC.

The CDR3 spells CASMGPGGFSPLHF. The CDR3, as DNA: TGTGCCAGTATGGGGCCAGGGGGGTTTTCACCCCTCCACTTT. The V and J genes are TRBV19 and TRBJ1-6, with TRBD1 matching over 7 bases. Germline loops: CDR1 LNHDA, CDR2 SQIVND (reference sequence). The CDR3 has 14 amino acids. Trimming cost V 7 bases and J 9 bases; bases outside gene matches: 9.

This clone was seen more than once but under ten times. The rearrangement joins TRBV28 to TRBJ2-7; D is unresolved. V was trimmed by 5 bases and J by 3 bases, leaving 8 bases between them. CDR3 length equals 12 residues. Germline V gene sequence: CDR1 MDHEN, CDR2 SYDVKM. CDR3 sequence (DNA): TGTGCCAGCAGTGCCCCGGGCTACGAGCAGTACTTC. Amino acid sequence: CASSAPGYEQYF.

This clone was counted between two and nine times. The chain couples TRBV5-1 to TRBJ2-5; D unresolved. CDR1 is SGHRS and CDR2 is YFSETQ in the germline V gene. The germline V and J ends were trimmed by 0 bases and 3 bases, with 6 bases remaining between them. The length of the CDR3 is 13 residues. CDR3 loop: CASSLVAEETQYF. CDR3 DNA sequence: TGCGCCAGCAGCTTGGTGGCAGAAGAGACCCAGTACTTC. Using reference TRBV5-1 and TRBJ2-5 for the parts outside the CDR3, the full variable domain is KAGVTQTPRYLIKTRGQQVTLSCSPISGHRSVSWYQQTPGQGLQFLFEYFSETQRNKGNFPGRFSGRQFSNSRSEMNVSTLELGDSALYLCASSLVAEETQYFGPGTRLLVL.

This chain links TRBV5-6 with TRBJ1-6, with D tentatively TRBD1 (5 bases). CDR3 length: 14 amino acids. Germline-derived CDR1 and CDR2 are SGHDT and YYEEEE. The germline V and J ends were trimmed by 4 bases and 7 bases, with 12 bases remaining between them. The CDR3 reads CASSPAGGNSPLHF. CDR3 sequence (DNA): TGTGCCAGCAGCCCCGCGGGGGGAAATTCACCCCTCCACTTT.

This clone was seen more than once but under ten times. The V call is TRBV28, the J call TRBJ2-5; D is possibly TRBD1 (5 bases). Germline CDR1 and CDR2: MDHEN and SYDVKM. Trimming removed 0 bases from V and 2 bases from J, with 10 bases in between. The CDR3 length is 15 residues. CDR3 sequence (DNA): TGTGCCAGCAGTTTATGGGTAGGGGCACAAGAGACCCAGTACTTC. Amino acid sequence: CASSLWVGAQETQYF.

This clone turned up a few times. This chain connects TRBV7-2 to TRBJ1-5; D unresolved. Germline-derived CDR1 and CDR2 are SGHTA and FQGNSA. The CDR3 spans 15 residues. Trimming cost V 6 bases and J 3 bases, with 15 bases left between them. The DNA of the CDR3 is TGTGCCAGCAGGTCCTCCGTAAACAACAATCAGCCCCAGCATTTT. This codes for CASRSSVNNNQPQHF. Combining the CDR3 with reference TRBV7-2 and TRBJ1-5 gives the whole variable domain GAGVSQSPSNKVTEKGKDVELRCDPISGHTALYWYRQSLGQGLEFLIYFQGNSAPDKSGLPSDRFSAERTGGSVSTLTIQRTQQEDSAVYLCASRSSVNNNQPQHFGDGTRLSIL.

This rearrangement joins TRBV27 to TRBJ2-5; D ambiguous. This CDR3 has 14 amino acids. Per the germline V gene, CDR1 is MNHEY and CDR2 is SMNVEV (reference sequence). V lost 5 bases and J 2 bases, leaving 12 bases between the germline ends. In DNA, the CDR3 is TGTGCCAGCAGTCCCGGACGGATACAAGAGACCCAGTACTTC. Translating gives CASSPGRIQETQYF.

This clone was recorded a few times. The rearrangement joins TRBV7-2 to TRBJ1-5; D unclear. Trimming stripped 5 bases from V and 5 bases from J, with 13 bases between. There are 14 residues in the CDR3. Germline CDR1 is SGHTA and CDR2 is FQGNSA. The CDR3 DNA is TGTGCCAGCAGCCGCACCCAACTCGATCAGCCCCAGCATTTT. Translation: CASSRTQLDQPQHF.

This clone occurred a few times. The rearrangement uses TRBV28 and TRBJ1-2; tentative D call: TRBD1 (6 bases). Germline V lookup: CDR1 MDHEN, CDR2 SYDVKM. V was cut by 2 bases and J by 0 bases, with 19 bases left in between. The CDR3 contains 18 residues. The CDR3 is CASSLPVYLGATNYGYTF. As DNA, the CDR3 is TGTGCCAGCAGTTTACCCGTCTACTTGGGGGCGACTAACTATGGCTACACCTTC.

This chain links TRBV2 with TRBJ1-5, with a tentative D call TRBD1 (5 bases). Per germline, CDR1 SNHLY and CDR2 FYNNEI. There are 16 residues in the CDR3. V lost 7 bases and J lost 0, with 16 bases in between. In DNA, the CDR3 is TGTGCCAGCACCAAAGTTCAGGGCTATAGCAATCAGCCCCAGCATTTT. It encodes CASTKVQGYSNQPQHF.